This T cell receptor beta chain emerged from a study of cytomegalovirus exposure and HLA in healthy donors. V lost 7 bases to trimming and J lost 9 bases, with 18 bases between them. The CDR3 contains 13 residues. Germline V gene lookup returns CDR1 SGHTA and CDR2 FQGNSA. Study outcomes and limitations: Some V segments could not be told apart, so they were left out, TRBV6-2 and TRBV6-3 among them. A list of 150 or so TCR beta chains associated with cytomegalovirus was given.

Worth noting for this clone: The antigen remains undetermined.

PCR used 60 Vbeta primers and 13 Jbeta primers. The data were produced by immunoSEQ multiplex PCR, yet TCRdb's version contains in-frame clones alone and is incomplete. The repertoire holds roughly 220,000 clones, with about two thirds as singletons. The specimen sequenced was PBMCs. This sequence originates from a man aged 40-50 years in good health and CMV-seropositive. This rearrangement joins TRBV7-2 to TRBJ2-5; D may be TRBD1 (7 bases). CDR3 DNA sequence: TGTGCCAGCACAAGAAGGCAGGGGGAGGCCCAGTACTTC. It encodes CASTRRQGEAQYF.